One and the same sample provided the 16 T cell receptor beta chains below, sequenced in a study of cytomegalovirus exposure and HLA in healthy donors. The PCR was carried out with 60 Vbeta primers and 13 Jbeta primers. Assay used: immunoSEQ multiplex PCR; TCRdb lists only in-frame clones, some missing. This table holds hundreds of thousands of clones, 60% to 80% found once. Sequencing was done on a sample of PBMCs. Receptors were obtained from a man aged 18 to 30 in good health and CMV-seronegative.

Written as DNA, the CDR3 is TGTGCCATCAGTGATGCGCGGGAGACTGACTACAATGAGCAGTTCTTC. Its protein is CAISDARETDYNEQFF. This chain links TRBV10-3 with TRBJ2-1; 7 nucleotides line up with TRBD2. The CDR3 extends over 16 amino acids. V lost 3 bases and J lost 3; bases outside the gene matches: 8. The germline V gene encodes CDR1 ENHRY and CDR2 SYGVKD.

This chain links TRBV5-1 with TRBJ1-1; the match to TRBD1 covers 8 bases. The CDR3 covers 15 residues. Trimming removed 0 bases from V and 1 base from J; junction bases left unmatched: 2. The germline V gene encodes CDR1 SGHRS and CDR2 YFSETQ. The CDR3 is CASSLGGTGNTEAFF. The CDR3 coding sequence is TGCGCCAGCAGCTTGGGAGGGACAGGGAACACTGAAGCTTTCTTT.

This chain uses TRBV6-4 with TRBJ1-5; 9 nucleotides agree with TRBD1. Germline trimming cut 3 bases from V and 0 bases from J; bases unmatched to any gene: 0. Looked up from germline, CDR1 is MRHNA and CDR2 is SNTAGT. CDR3 length: 15 residues. CDR3: CASSETGGSNQPQHF. The DNA of the CDR3 is TGTGCCAGCAGTGAGACAGGGGGTAGCAATCAGCCCCAGCATTTT.

Only one count was recorded for this clone. V gene TRBV7-2 combines with J gene TRBJ1-2, with 7 nucleotides matching TRBD1. CDR1 is SGHTA, CDR2 FQGNSA, per germline. The CDR3 runs to 11 residues. Germline trimming cut 4 bases from V and 8 bases from J; bases unmatched to any gene: 1. The CDR3 sequence is CASSSGGGYTF. The DNA for the CDR3 is TGTGCCAGCAGCTCAGGGGGAGGCTACACCTTC.

The CDR3 DNA is TGTGCCAGCAGTAGGCAGGGTAGGGACACTGAAGCTTTCTTT. This sequence encodes CASSRQGRDTEAFF. The V gene is TRBV2, the J gene TRBJ1-1, with D maybe TRBD1 (5 bases). Trimming took off 5 bases at V and 3 bases at J, with 13 bases between the two ends. Germline V CDR1 and CDR2: SNHLY, FYNNEI. The CDR3 is 14 amino acids.

The V call is TRBV5-5, the J call TRBJ2-5; 12 positions match TRBD1. V dropped 3 bases and J dropped 2; count of bases not matched to a gene: 5. The germline CDR1 and CDR2 sequences are SGHKS and YYEKEE (reference sequence). This CDR3 spans 16 amino acids. The CDR3 DNA follows: TGTGCCAGCAGCTCTGGGACAGGGGGCGGTCAAGAGACCCAGTACTTC. It encodes CASSSGTGGGQETQYF.

The table lists this clone with a count of one. The genes are TRBV19 and TRBJ1-2; 7 bases line up with TRBD1. Germline V gene data show CDR1 as LNHDA and CDR2 as SQIVND (reference sequence). V was pared by 1 base and J by 4 bases, with 3 bases of the junction left unmatched. This CDR3 contains 14 residues. CDR3 nucleotides: TGTGCCAGTAGTATAGGGGGACAGATCTATGGCTACACCTTC. Translating it yields CASSIGGQIYGYTF.

V is TRBV6-6 and J is TRBJ1-2; D gene ambiguous. The germline CDR1 and CDR2 sequences are MNHNY and SVGAGI (reference sequence). CDR3 length: 13 amino acids. V lost 2 bases to trimming and J lost 8 bases, with 12 bases between them. The CDR3 DNA reads TGTGCCAGCAGTTACAGGCAGGCTAGCGGCTACACCTTC. Its translation: CASSYRQASGYTF.

This clone showed up many times. The chain links TRBV11-3 to TRBJ1-1; D is perhaps TRBD1 (5 bases). V lost 5 bases to trimming and J lost 4 bases, with 20 bases between them. Germline assignment: CDR1 SGHNT and CDR2 YENEEA. The CDR3 runs to 16 residues. The CDR3 nucleotides are TGTGCCAGCAGCCTCGATGGGCGGCAGGGTAGCACTGAAGCTTTCTTT. Translated: CASSLDGRQGSTEAFF.

This clone has only a few counts. The J gene is TRBJ2-4, the V gene TRBV4-3; D call uncertain. Germline-derived CDR1 and CDR2 are LGHNA and YSLEER. The CDR3 totals 16 residues. Trimming removed 0 bases at V and 0 bases at J, with 9 bases between. The CDR3 region is CASSQDVDLAKNIQYF. The CDR3 DNA is TGCGCCAGCAGCCAAGATGTCGACTTAGCCAAAAACATTCAGTACTTC.

The genes are TRBV6-5 and TRBJ1-1; weak D call: TRBD1 (5 bases). Germline values: CDR1 MNHEY, CDR2 SVGAGI. The CDR3 length is 15 residues. Trimming took off 0 bases at V and 5 bases at J, with 13 bases between the two ends. CDR3 bases: TGTGCCAGCAGTTACTCGGTAGGGGCAGAAACTGAAGCTTTCTTT. Residues: CASSYSVGAETEAFF.

This chain uses TRBV6-1 with TRBJ1-1, with TRBD1 matching over 7 bases. CDR3 length: 16 residues. The V gene end was trimmed by 4 bases and the J gene end by 1 base; junction bases not matched to a gene: 9. The V gene's germline CDR1 is MNHNS and CDR2 SASEGT. CDR3 in DNA: TGTGCCAGCAGTGTCCCCCGAGGGGGCAGGAACACTGAAGCTTTCTTT. This sequence encodes CASSVPRGGRNTEAFF.

The genes are TRBV7-3 and TRBJ1-1, with 11 bases aligning to TRBD1. The CDR3 has 15 amino acids. V trimming: 4 bases; J trimming: 5 bases; junction bases outside the gene matches: 6. Germline V gene data show CDR1 as SGHTA and CDR2 as FQGTGA. The CDR3 spells CASSWTGGAGTEAFF. CDR3 nucleotide sequence: TGTGCCAGCAGCTGGACAGGGGGCGCCGGAACTGAAGCTTTCTTT.

The chain links TRBV30 to TRBJ2-5; possibly TRBD1 for D (6 bases). Gene TRBJ2-7 matches the end of the DNA better, so the J call may be wrong. Per the germline V gene, CDR1 is GTSNPN and CDR2 is SVGIG (reference sequence). This CDR3 comprises 14 residues. This chain's CDR3 is CAWSVGQWVYEQYF. CDR3 DNA: TGTGCCTGGAGTGTTGGACAGTGGGTCTACGAGCAGTACTTC.

The rearrangement joins TRBV18 to TRBJ2-1, with D tentatively TRBD2 (5 bases). The germline V gene has CDR1 KGHSH and CDR2 LQKENI. This CDR3 is 14 amino acids long. V gave up 3 bases and J gave up 10 bases, with 16 bases separating them. The CDR3 DNA follows: TGTGCCAGCTCACCGCCCGCTAGCCCCCAAGAGCAGTTCTTC. Translation gives CASSPPASPQEQFF.

CDR3 DNA sequence: TGCGCCAGCAGCTCGCAGGGGGATTTATACGAGCAGTACTTC. Amino acid sequence: CASSSQGDLYEQYF. J is TRBJ2-7 and V is TRBV5-1; 7 bases agree with TRBD1. The germline gives CDR1 SGHRS, CDR2 YFSETQ. The CDR3 is made up of 14 amino acids. V was clipped by 3 bases and J by 4 bases; unmatched bases: 7.